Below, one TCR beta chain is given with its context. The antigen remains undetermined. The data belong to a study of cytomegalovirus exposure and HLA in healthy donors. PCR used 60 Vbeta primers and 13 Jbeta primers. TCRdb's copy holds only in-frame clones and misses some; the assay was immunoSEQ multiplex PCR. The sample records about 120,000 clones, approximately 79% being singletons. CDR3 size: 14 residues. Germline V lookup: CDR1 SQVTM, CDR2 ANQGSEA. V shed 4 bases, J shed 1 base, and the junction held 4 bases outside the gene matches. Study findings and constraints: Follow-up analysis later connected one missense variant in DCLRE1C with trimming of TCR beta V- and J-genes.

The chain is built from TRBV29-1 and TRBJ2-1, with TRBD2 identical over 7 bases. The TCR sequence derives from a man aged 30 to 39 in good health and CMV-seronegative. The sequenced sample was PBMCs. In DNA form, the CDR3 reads TGCAGCGTTGGCGAACTAGCGTCCTACAATGAGCAGTTCTTC. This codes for CSVGELASYNEQFF.